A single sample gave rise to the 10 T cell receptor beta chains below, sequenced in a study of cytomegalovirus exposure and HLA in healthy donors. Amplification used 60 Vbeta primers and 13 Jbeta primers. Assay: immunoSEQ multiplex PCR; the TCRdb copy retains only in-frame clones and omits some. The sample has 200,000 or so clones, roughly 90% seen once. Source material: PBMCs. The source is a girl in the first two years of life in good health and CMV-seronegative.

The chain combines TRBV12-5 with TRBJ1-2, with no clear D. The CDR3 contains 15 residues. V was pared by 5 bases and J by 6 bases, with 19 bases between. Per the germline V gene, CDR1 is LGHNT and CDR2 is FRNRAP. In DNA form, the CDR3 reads TGTGCTAGTGGTCCTAGCGACCCGGATAGAAATGGCTACACCTTC. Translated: CASGPSDPDRNGYTF.

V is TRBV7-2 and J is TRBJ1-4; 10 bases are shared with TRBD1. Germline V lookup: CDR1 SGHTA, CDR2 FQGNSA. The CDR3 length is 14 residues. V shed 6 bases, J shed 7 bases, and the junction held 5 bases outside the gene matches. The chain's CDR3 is CASRAGTGVEKLFF. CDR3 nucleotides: TGTGCCAGCAGGGCCGGGACAGGGGTTGAAAAACTGTTTTTT.

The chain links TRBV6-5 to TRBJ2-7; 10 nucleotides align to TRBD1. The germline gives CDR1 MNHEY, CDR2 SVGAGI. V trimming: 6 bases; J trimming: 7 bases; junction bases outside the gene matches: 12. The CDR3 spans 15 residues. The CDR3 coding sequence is TGTGCCAGCAGATCAGCCGGGACAGGGGTAGAAGAGCAGTACTTC. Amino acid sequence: CASRSAGTGVEEQYF.

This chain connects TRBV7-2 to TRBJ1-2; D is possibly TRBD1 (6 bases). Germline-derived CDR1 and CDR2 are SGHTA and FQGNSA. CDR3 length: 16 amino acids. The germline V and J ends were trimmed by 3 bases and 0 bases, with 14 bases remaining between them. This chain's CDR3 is CASSFTGYAPNYGYTF. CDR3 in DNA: TGTGCCAGCAGCTTTACAGGGTACGCCCCTAACTATGGCTACACCTTC. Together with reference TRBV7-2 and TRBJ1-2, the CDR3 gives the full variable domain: GAGVSQSPSNKVTEKGKDVELRCDPISGHTALYWYRQSLGQGLEFLIYFQGNSAPDKSGLPSDRFSAERTGGSVSTLTIQRTQQEDSAVYLCASSFTGYAPNYGYTFGSGTRLTVV.

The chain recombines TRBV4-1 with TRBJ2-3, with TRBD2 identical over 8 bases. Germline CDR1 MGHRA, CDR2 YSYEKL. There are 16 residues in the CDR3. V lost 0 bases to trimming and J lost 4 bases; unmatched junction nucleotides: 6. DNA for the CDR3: TGCGCCAGCAGCCAAGATTGGCCGACTAGCGCAGATACGCAGTATTTT. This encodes CASSQDWPTSADTQYF.

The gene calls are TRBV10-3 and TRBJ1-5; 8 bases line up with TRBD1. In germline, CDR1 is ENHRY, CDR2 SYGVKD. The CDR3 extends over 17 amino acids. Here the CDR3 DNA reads TGTGCTTCCGGACAGGGCAGTAGCGATGGTAGCAATCAGCCCCAGCATTTT. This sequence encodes CASGQGSSDGSNQPQHF.

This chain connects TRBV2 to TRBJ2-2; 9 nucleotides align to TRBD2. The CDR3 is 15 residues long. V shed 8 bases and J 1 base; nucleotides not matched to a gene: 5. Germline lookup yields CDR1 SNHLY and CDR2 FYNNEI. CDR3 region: CASLRRGGNTGELFF. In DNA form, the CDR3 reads TGTGCCAGCCTTCGGCGGGGGGGGAACACCGGGGAGCTGTTTTTT.

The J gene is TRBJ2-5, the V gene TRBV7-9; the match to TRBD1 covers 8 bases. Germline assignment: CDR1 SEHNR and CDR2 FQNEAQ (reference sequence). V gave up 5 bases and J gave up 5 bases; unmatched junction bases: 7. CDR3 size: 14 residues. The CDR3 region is CASSPPGGRETQYF. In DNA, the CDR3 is TGTGCCAGCAGCCCGCCAGGGGGCCGGGAGACCCAGTACTTC.

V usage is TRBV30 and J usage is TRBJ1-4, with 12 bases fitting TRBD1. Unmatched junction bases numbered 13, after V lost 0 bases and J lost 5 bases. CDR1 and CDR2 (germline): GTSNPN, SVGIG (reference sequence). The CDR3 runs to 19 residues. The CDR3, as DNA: TGTGCCTGGAGTGTACCTTGGGGACAGGGGGCGCCCGGAAATGAAAAACTGTTTTTT. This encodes CAWSVPWGQGAPGNEKLFF.

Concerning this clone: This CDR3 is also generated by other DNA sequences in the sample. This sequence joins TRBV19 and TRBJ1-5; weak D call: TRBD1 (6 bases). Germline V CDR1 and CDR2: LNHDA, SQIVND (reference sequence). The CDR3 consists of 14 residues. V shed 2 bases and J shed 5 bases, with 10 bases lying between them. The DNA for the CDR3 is TGTGCCAGTAGTATAAGGGGGGGTGATCAGCCCCAGCATTTT. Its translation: CASSIRGGDQPQHF.